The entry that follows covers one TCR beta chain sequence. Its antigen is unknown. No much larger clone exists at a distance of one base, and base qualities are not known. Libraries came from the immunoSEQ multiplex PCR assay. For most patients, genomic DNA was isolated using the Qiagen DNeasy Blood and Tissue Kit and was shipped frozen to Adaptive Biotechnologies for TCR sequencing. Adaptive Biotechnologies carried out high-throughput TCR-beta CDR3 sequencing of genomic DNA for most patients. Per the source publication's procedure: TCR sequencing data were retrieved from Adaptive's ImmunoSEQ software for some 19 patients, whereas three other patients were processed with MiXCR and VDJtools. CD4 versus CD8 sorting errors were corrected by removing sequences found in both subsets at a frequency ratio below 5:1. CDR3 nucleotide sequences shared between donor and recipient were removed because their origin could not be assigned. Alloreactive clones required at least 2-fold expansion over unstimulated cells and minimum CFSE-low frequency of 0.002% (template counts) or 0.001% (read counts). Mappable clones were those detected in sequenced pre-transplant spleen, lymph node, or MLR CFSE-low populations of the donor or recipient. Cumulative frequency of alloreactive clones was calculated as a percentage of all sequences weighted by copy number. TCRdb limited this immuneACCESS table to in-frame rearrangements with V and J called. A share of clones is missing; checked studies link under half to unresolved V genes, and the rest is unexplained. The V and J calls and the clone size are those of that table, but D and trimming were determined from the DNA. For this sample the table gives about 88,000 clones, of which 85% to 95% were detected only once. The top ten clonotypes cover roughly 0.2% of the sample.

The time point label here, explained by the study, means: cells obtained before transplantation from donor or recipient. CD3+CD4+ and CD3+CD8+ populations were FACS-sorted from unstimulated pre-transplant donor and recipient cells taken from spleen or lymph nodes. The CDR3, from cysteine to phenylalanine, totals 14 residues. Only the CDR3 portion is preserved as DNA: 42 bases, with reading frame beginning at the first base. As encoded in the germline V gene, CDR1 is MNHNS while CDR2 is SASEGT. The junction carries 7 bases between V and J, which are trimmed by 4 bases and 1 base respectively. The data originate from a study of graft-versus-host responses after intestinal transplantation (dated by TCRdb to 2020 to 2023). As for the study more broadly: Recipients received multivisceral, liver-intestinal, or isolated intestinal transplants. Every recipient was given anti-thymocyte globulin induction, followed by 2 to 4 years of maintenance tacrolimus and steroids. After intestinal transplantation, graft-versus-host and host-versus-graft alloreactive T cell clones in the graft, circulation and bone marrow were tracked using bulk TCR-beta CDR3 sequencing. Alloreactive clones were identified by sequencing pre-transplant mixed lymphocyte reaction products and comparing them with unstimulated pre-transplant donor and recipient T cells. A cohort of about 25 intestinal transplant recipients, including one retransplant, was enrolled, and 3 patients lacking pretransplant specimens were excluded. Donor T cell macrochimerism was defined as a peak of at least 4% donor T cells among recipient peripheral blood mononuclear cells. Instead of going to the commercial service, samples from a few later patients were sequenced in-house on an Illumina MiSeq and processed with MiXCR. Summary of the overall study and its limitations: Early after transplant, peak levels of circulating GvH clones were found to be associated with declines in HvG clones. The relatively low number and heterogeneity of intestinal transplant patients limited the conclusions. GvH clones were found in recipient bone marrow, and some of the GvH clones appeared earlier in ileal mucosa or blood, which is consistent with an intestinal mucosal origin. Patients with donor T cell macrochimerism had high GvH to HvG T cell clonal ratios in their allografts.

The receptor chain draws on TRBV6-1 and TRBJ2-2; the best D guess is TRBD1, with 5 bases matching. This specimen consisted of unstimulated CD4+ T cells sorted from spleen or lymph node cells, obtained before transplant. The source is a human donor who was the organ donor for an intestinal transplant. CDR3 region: CASSGQKNTGELFF. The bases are TGTGCCAGCAGTGGACAGAAGAACACCGGGGAGCTGTTTTTT.